The sequence of this TCR beta chain was determined in a study of vaccination and CD4 T cells after COVID-19. Concerning this clonotype itself: As yet, its antigen is unknown.

The Oncomine TCR Beta short-read assay sequenced DNA from cultured CD4+ T cells. One entry per CDR3 protein, called by TCRdb with MiXCR from the PCR reads. The top ten hold around 45% of the sample, which has about 2,800 distinct CDR3 sequences, roughly 36% seen once. The treatment here: roughly 10-day PBMC culture with coronavirus spike peptide pools or control peptides (ViraFEST assay). Harvesting of the unexposed donor's CD4+ T cells predated the COVID-19 pandemic (2011-2018). ViraFEST enlarged antigen-specific T cell populations with peptide pools and afterwards sequenced TCRs. Cells permitting, SARS-CoV-2 S/N and four cold-coronavirus spikes were tested on unexposed-donor CD4+ T cells. Overall study findings and caveats: The great majority, 304 of 307 vaccine-specific clones, proved spike mono-reactive in convalescent patients.

Deletions cut 10 bases from V and 0 bases from J, with 16 bases between. CDR1 is LNHDA and CDR2 is SQIVND in the germline V gene (reference sequence). The CDR3 consists of 15 residues. Sequenced sample: CD4+ T cells from blood, cultured in vitro. The TCR was taken from a human donor in good health. The chain is built from TRBV19 and TRBJ1-3, with D perhaps TRBD1 (5 bases). The DNA for the CDR3 is TGTGCCAATAGGGACGGACGGGGCTCTGGAAACACCATATATTTT. It codes for CANRDGRGSGNTIYF.